This record covers a single T cell receptor (beta chain). CDR1 is LNHDA and CDR2 is SQIVND in the germline V gene (reference sequence). This CDR3 region has 13 residues. Trimming stripped 5 bases from V and 2 bases from J, with 9 bases between. Self-reported history from a screening survey and questionnaire set each donor's cohort. This specimen belongs to a study of blood T cell repertoires in COVID-19. The method was immunoSEQ multiplex PCR; TCRdb's version includes in-frame clones alone and lacks a portion of them. The table records 140,000 or so clones, about 86% of them present only once. This clonotype was sampled from a man aged 50 to 59 who had recovered from COVID-19. The chain couples TRBV19 to TRBJ1-1; TRBD1 is a possible D gene (6 bases). Sample: PBMCs or T cells enriched from blood (not recorded which). Written as DNA, the CDR3 is TGTGCCAGTAGTGACAGGCAAAACACTGAAGCTTTCTTT. Its translation is CASSDRQNTEAFF.